These 14 T cell receptor beta chains were all obtained from the same sample, sequenced in a study of cytomegalovirus exposure and HLA in healthy donors. Primers included in the PCR were 60 Vbeta and 13 Jbeta primers. Only in-frame clones appear in the TCRdb table, and some are missing; sequencing was by immunoSEQ multiplex PCR. Of about 140,000 clones in the sample, roughly three quarters were seen once. Source material: PBMCs. All receptors come from a man in his late teens or twenties in good health and CMV-seronegative.

This clone was seen only once. The CDR3 loop reads CASSEVGGPGNTIYF. CDR3 DNA: TGTGCCAGCAGTGAAGTAGGGGGACCTGGAAACACCATATATTTT. V gene TRBV6-1 combines with J gene TRBJ1-3; D is perhaps TRBD1 (6 bases). V lost 1 base and J 2 bases, leaving 9 bases between the germline ends. Germline V gene lookup returns CDR1 MNHNS and CDR2 SASEGT. The CDR3 sequence is 15 residues long.

The chain links TRBV5-4 to TRBJ2-2; 9 bases match TRBD1. The CDR3 contains 15 residues. CDR1 is SGHNT, CDR2 YYREEE, per germline (reference sequence). The J segment lost 4 bases and the V segment lost 4 bases, leaving 5 bases of the junction unmatched. The CDR3 DNA reads as TGTGCCAGCAGCGGCGACAGGGGGGGCACCGGGGAGCTGTTTTTT. Translated: CASSGDRGGTGELFF.

This rearrangement joins TRBV9 to TRBJ1-5; D is possibly TRBD1 (5 bases). CDR1 SGDLS and CDR2 YYNGEE come from the germline V gene. The CDR3 sequence is 15 residues long. Trimming cost V 0 bases and J 6 bases, with 13 bases left between them. The CDR3 DNA follows: TGTGCCAGCAGCGTAGGTCCAGGGTTGAGTCAGCCCCAGCATTTT. This encodes CASSVGPGLSQPQHF.

This chain connects TRBV10-3 to TRBJ1-6; maybe TRBD1 (5 bases). The CDR3 runs to 16 residues. From germline, CDR1 is ENHRY and CDR2 SYGVKD. Trimming took off 0 bases at V and 7 bases at J, with 13 bases between the two ends. Written as DNA, the CDR3 is TGTGCCATCAGTGAGTCGTGGCAGGGTGGAAATTCACCCCTCCACTTT. It yields the protein CAISESWQGGNSPLHF.

A single count supports this clone. At one end, the junction sequence differs from germline, possibly due to a read error. This chain joins TRBV7-9 and TRBJ2-5, with 9 positions matching TRBD1. The CDR3 totals 14 residues. The V gene's germline CDR1 is SEHNR and CDR2 FQNEAQ (reference sequence). The CDR3 DNA reads TGTTCCAGCAGCTCCCCGGGACAGGGAGGGACCCAGTACTTC. Amino acids: CSSSSPGQGGTQYF.

This chain uses TRBV7-2 with TRBJ2-1, with 7 bases aligning to TRBD1. The V and J ends lost 4 bases and 6 bases, in that order; junction bases with no gene match: 3. Germline V CDR1 and CDR2: SGHTA, FQGNSA. The CDR3 consists of 13 residues. CDR3 region: CASSSTGINEQFF. The CDR3 bases are TGTGCCAGCAGCTCGACAGGGATCAATGAGCAGTTCTTC.

This clone was seen a single time. This chain connects TRBV18 to TRBJ2-7; the D is unclear. The V gene lost 5 bases and the J gene lost 1 base, with 9 bases spanning the gap. CDR1 and CDR2 from the germline V gene are KGHSH and LQKENI. The CDR3 length is 13 residues. The CDR3 sequence is CASSVDGSYEQYF. CDR3 nucleotides: TGTGCCAGCTCAGTTGACGGGTCCTACGAGCAGTACTTC.

This chain joins TRBV29-1 and TRBJ2-7; D may be TRBD2 (5 bases). Trimming left V 3 bases short and J 7 bases short, with 16 bases between. Germline CDR1 and CDR2: SQVTM and ANQGSEA. The CDR3 extends over 13 amino acids. The CDR3 bases are TGCAGCGTTGACCTCGTGACGACGGGGGAGCAGTACTTC. Its translation is CSVDLVTTGEQYF.

The chain is built from TRBV2 and TRBJ1-2; D gene unclear. CDR3 length: 12 residues. Germline CDR1 SNHLY, CDR2 FYNNEI. With 7 bases removed from V and 7 bases from J, the gap between germline ends came to 13 bases. CDR3: CASNREVGGYTF. The CDR3 region has the DNA TGTGCCAGCAATCGGGAAGTGGGTGGCTACACCTTC.

This sequence joins TRBV5-8 and TRBJ2-5; TRBD1 aligns across 10 bases. The CDR3 length is 15 residues. CDR1 and CDR2 from the germline V gene are SGHTS and YDEGEE. The V segment lost 2 bases and the J segment 5 bases; nucleotides outside the gene matches: 6. For the CDR3, the DNA is TGTGCCAGCAGCTTTGGCGGACAGGGGGGGGAGACCCAGTACTTC. Translated: CASSFGGQGGETQYF.

The chain carries TRBV9 and TRBJ1-1, with D possibly TRBD1 on 5 matching bases. The CDR3 length is 14 residues. CDR1 is SGDLS and CDR2 is YYNGEE in the germline V gene. V lost 3 bases, J lost 1 base, and 10 bases lay in between. CDR3 DNA sequence: TGTGCCAGCAGCGCCACGACAGCGAACACTGAAGCTTTCTTT. It yields the protein CASSATTANTEAFF.

V usage is TRBV6-1 and J usage is TRBJ2-5; 12 bases agree with TRBD2. The CDR3 consists of 16 residues. With V trimmed by 4 bases and J by 0 bases, 3 bases remained unmatched. In germline, CDR1 is MNHNS, CDR2 SASEGT. CDR3 nucleotides: TGTGCCAGCAGTGGCTGGACTAGCGGGGACCAAGAGACCCAGTACTTC. Its protein product is CASSGWTSGDQETQYF.

The chain links TRBV27 to TRBJ2-7; 10 nucleotides align to TRBD1. This CDR3 is 21 amino acids long. Germline V CDR1 and CDR2: MNHEY, SMNVEV (reference sequence). V shed 5 bases and J 3 bases; nucleotides not matched to a gene: 25. CDR3 region: CASSLIGRDRGSIRGLYEQYF. The CDR3 DNA reads TGTGCCAGCAGTCTTATTGGCCGGGACAGGGGTTCCATAAGGGGTCTCTACGAGCAGTACTTC.

This chain connects TRBV4-1 to TRBJ2-1, with 9 bases aligning to TRBD2. Germline trimming cut 4 bases from V and 0 bases from J; bases unmatched to any gene: 13. The CDR3 contains 19 residues. Germline lookup yields CDR1 MGHRA and CDR2 YSYEKL. The CDR3 DNA reads TGCGCCAGCAGCCCCGCGATCGGCGGGGGGGGACGCTCCTACAATGAGCAGTTCTTC. It codes for CASSPAIGGGGRSYNEQFF.